The T cell receptor beta chain described here comes from a study of cytomegalovirus exposure and HLA in healthy donors. Germline V lookup: CDR1 LGHNA, CDR2 YNFKEQ. The ends lost 1 base at V and 1 base at J; junction bases unmatched: 5. This CDR3 contains 17 residues. In the case of this clone: Its target is not known.

The PCR ran on 60 Vbeta and 13 Jbeta primers. Original analysis: About 80 million unique TCR beta chains, 9.5 million to 11 million of them shared, were counted by a later analysis. This table comes from immunoSEQ multiplex PCR, and its TCRdb copy is limited to in-frame clones, with some not included. That table supplies the V and J calls and clone size; D and trimming were determined from the DNA. The sample records about 130,000 clones, around 10% being singletons. General study points: Reportedly, TCR beta sequences accurately predicted HLA-A and HLA-B alleles in most subjects. Compared with the roughly 700-donor mean, an Asian-associated ancestry cluster reportedly had fewer N-insertions, according to a later analysis.

Input material: PBMCs. The TCR was taken from a woman aged 40 to 50 in good health and CMV-seropositive. The V and J genes are TRBV4-2 and TRBJ2-5, with 11 bases that match TRBD2. The CDR3 is CASSQGPSGGSQETQYF. The CDR3 nucleotides read TGTGCCAGCAGCCAAGGTCCTAGCGGGGGGAGCCAAGAGACCCAGTACTTC.